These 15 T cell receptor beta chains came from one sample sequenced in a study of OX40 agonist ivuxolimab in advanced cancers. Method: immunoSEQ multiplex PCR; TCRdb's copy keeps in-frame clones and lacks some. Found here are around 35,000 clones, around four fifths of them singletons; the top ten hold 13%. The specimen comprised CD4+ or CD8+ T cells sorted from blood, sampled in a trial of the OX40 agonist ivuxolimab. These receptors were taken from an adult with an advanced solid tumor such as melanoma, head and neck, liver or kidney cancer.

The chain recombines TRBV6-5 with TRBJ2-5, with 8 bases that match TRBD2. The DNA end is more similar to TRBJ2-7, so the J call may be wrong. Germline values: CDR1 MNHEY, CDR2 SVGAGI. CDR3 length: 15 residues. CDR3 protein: CASSRNSGANYEQYF. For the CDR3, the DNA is TGTGCCAGCAGCCGGAATAGCGGGGCCAACTACGAGCAGTACTTC.

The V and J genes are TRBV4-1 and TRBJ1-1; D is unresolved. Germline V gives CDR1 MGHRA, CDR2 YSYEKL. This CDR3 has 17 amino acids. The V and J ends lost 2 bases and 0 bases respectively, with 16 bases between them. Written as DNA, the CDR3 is TGCGCCAGCAGCCAACACCTCGGATCACCTTTGAACACTGAAGCTTTCTTT. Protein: CASSQHLGSPLNTEAFF.

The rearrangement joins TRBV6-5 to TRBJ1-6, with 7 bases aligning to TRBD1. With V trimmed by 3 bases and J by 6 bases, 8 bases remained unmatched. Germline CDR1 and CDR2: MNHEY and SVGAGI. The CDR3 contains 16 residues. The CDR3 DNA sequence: TGTGCCAGCAGTTATTCCGAGGACAGGTTTAATTCACCCCTCCACTTT. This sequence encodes CASSYSEDRFNSPLHF.

CDR3 sequence (DNA): TGTGCCAGCAGTGACCACGGGGGGAAATTTGGGACCCAGTACTTC. It yields the protein CASSDHGGKFGTQYF. The rearrangement links TRBV2 to TRBJ2-5; TRBD2 agrees at 7 bases. This CDR3 spans 15 amino acids. V was pared by 3 bases and J by 7 bases, with 11 bases of the junction left unmatched. Looked up from germline, CDR1 is SNHLY and CDR2 is FYNNEI.

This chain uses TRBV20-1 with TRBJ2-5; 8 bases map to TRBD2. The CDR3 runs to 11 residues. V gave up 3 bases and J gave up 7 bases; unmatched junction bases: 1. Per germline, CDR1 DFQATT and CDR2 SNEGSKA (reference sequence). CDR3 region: CSASAGGTQYF. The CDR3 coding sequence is TGCAGTGCTAGCGCGGGGGGGACCCAGTACTTC.

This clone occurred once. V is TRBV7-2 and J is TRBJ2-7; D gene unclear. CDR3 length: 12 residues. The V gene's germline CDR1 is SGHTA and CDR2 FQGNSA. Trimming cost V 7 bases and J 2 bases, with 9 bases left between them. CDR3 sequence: CASTTEPYEQYF. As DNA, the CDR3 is TGTGCCAGCACCACGGAGCCCTACGAGCAGTACTTC.

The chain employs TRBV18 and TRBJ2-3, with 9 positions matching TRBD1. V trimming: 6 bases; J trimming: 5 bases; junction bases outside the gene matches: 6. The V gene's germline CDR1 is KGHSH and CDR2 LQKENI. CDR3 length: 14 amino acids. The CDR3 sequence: CASSSQGAGDTQYF. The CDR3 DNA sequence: TGTGCCAGCTCGTCACAGGGGGCGGGAGATACGCAGTATTTT.

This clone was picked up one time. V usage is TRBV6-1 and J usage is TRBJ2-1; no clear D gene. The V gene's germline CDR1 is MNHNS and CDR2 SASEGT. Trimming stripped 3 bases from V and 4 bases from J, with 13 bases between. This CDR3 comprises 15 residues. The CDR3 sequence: CASSEGPPRYNEQFF. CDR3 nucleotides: TGTGCCAGCAGTGAGGGCCCCCCCCGGTACAATGAGCAGTTCTTC.

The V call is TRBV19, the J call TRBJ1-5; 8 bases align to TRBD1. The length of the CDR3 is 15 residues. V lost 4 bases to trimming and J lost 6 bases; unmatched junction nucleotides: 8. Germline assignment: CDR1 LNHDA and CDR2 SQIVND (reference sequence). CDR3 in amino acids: CASSRKGQGGQPQHF. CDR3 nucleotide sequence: TGTGCCAGTAGTAGGAAAGGACAGGGAGGTCAGCCCCAGCATTTT.

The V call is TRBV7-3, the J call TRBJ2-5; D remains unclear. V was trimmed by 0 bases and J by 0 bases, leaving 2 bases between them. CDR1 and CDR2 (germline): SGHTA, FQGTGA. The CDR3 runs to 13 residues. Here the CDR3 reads CASSLTNQETQYF. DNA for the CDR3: TGTGCCAGCAGCTTAACGAACCAAGAGACCCAGTACTTC.

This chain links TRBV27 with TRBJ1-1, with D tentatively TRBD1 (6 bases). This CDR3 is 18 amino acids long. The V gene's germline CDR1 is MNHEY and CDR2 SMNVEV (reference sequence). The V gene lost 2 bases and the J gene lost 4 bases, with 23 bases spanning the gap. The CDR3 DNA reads TGTGCCAGCAGTTTAATCTGGGGGCAACAAAACGGACCCACTGAAGCTTTCTTT. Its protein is CASSLIWGQQNGPTEAFF.

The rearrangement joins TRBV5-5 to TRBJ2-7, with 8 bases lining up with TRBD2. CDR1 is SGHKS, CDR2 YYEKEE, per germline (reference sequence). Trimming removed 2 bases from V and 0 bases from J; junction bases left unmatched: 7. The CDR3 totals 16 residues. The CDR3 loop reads CASSLGLAVVSYEQYF. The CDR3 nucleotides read TGTGCCAGCAGCTTAGGACTAGCTGTCGTCTCCTACGAGCAGTACTTC.

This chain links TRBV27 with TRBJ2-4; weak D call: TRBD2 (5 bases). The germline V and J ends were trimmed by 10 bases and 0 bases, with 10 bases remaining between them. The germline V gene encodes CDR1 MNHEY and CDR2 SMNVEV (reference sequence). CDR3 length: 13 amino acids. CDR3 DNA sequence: TGTGCCACCTCGGACTTAGCCAAAAACATTCAGTACTTC. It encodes CATSDLAKNIQYF.

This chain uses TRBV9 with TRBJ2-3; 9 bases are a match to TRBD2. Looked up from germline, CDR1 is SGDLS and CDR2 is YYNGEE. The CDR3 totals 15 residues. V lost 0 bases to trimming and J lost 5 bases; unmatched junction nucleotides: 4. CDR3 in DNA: TGTGCCAGCAGCGTAGGCCTTAGCGGGGGAGATACGCAGTATTTT. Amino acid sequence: CASSVGLSGGDTQYF.

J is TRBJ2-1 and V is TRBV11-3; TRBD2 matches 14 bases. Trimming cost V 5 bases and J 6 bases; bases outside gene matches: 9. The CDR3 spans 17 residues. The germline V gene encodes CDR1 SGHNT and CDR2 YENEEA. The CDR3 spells CASSPFRLAGGGNEQFF. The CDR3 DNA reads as TGTGCCAGCAGCCCGTTCCGACTAGCGGGAGGGGGCAATGAGCAGTTCTTC.